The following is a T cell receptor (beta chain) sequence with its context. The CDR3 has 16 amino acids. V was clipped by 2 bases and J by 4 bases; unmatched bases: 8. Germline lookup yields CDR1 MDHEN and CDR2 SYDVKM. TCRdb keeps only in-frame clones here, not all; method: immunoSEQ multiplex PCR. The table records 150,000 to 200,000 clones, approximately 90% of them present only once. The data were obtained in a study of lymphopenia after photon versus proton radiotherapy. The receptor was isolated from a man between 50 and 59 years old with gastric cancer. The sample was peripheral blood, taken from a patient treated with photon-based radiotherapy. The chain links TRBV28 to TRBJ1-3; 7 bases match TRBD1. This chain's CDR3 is CASSLEGAASGNTIYF. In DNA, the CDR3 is TGTGCCAGCAGTTTAGAGGGGGCGGCGAGCGGAAACACCATATATTTT.